This paragraph reports one T cell receptor (beta chain). These data come from a study of response to subunit inactivated influenza vaccine. TCRdb redid the calling of the RT-PCR reads with MiXCR, one entry per CDR3 protein. The data contain 430,000 or so distinct CDR3 sequences, roughly 9.8% of them singletons. The sequence was obtained from a man in his fifties or sixties who received an inactivated influenza vaccine. The source was PBMCs from blood, collected about 40 days after vaccination.

CDR3: CAWADGRYPYEQYF. In DNA, the CDR3 is TGTGCCTGGGCGGACGGGCGTTACCCCTACGAGCAGTACTTC. The V call is TRBV30, the J call TRBJ2-7; D unresolved. Germline V gene data show CDR1 as GTSNPN and CDR2 as SVGIG (reference sequence). The V gene lost 5 bases and the J gene lost 2 bases, with 16 bases spanning the gap. The CDR3 sequence is 14 residues long.